This passage covers 19 T cell receptor beta chains from one sample sequenced in a study of cytomegalovirus exposure and HLA in healthy donors. Measured with immunoSEQ multiplex PCR; TCRdb has only the in-frame clones, and not every one. The sample has roughly 310,000 clones, 88% seen once. The specimen sequenced was PBMCs. The receptors originated from a man under 40 in good health and CMV-seronegative.

This clone was counted once. The chain carries TRBV5-4 and TRBJ2-1, with TRBD2 matching 12 bases. Trimming took 4 bases from V and 7 from J; bases not matched to a gene: 3. The germline CDR1 and CDR2 sequences are SGHNT and YYREEE (reference sequence). This CDR3 comprises 14 residues. CDR3 in DNA: TGTGCCAGCAGCCCCGGACTAGCGGGGAATGAGCAGTTCTTC. It translates to CASSPGLAGNEQFF. Together with reference TRBV5-4 and TRBJ2-1, the CDR3 gives the full variable domain: ETGVTQSPTHLIKTRGQQVTLRCSSQSGHNTVSWYQQALGQGPQFIFQYYREEENGRGNFPPRFSGLQFPNYSSELNVNALELDDSALYLCASSPGLAGNEQFFGPGTRLTVL.

This chain connects TRBV5-4 to TRBJ1-6, with a weak D call TRBD1 (6 bases). Germline CDR1 reads SGHNT; CDR2 reads YYREEE (reference sequence). The CDR3 loop spans 15 amino acids. Trimming cost V 4 bases and J 6 bases, with 14 bases left between them. The CDR3: CASSPGGLVNSPLHF. For the CDR3, the DNA is TGTGCCAGCAGCCCCGGGGGGCTGGTTAATTCACCCCTCCACTTT.

The chain has TRBV30 and TRBJ1-1, with D perhaps TRBD1 (5 bases). Germline V gene data show CDR1 as GTSNPN and CDR2 as SVGIG (reference sequence). The CDR3 has 12 amino acids. The V gene lost 8 bases and the J gene lost 1 base, with 11 bases spanning the gap. CDR3 protein: CAGGTANTEAFF. In DNA form, the CDR3 reads TGTGCCGGGGGGACCGCGAACACTGAAGCTTTCTTT.

The chain has TRBV6-1 and TRBJ1-6; a weak D match, TRBD1 (6 bases). This CDR3 is built from 15 residues. Between the trimmed V and J ends, which lost 3 bases and 3 bases, there was a span of 9 bases. CDR1 MNHNS and CDR2 SASEGT come from the germline V gene. The CDR3 sequence is CASSEQGFYNSPLHF. CDR3 DNA sequence: TGTGCCAGCAGTGAGCAGGGGTTCTATAATTCACCCCTCCACTTT.

The chain combines TRBV2 with TRBJ1-2, with TRBD1 as a possible D gene (6 bases). CDR3 length equals 13 residues. Germline V gives CDR1 SNHLY, CDR2 FYNNEI. V was clipped by 6 bases and J by 2 bases, with 10 bases between them. CDR3 DNA sequence: TGTGCCAGCAGAAAGGGGGTCAACTATGGCTACACCTTC. Translated: CASRKGVNYGYTF.

The rearrangement joins TRBV11-2 to TRBJ1-5; D is perhaps TRBD1 (6 bases). The CDR3 has 16 amino acids. In germline, CDR1 is SGHAT, CDR2 FQNNGV. V was trimmed by 4 bases and J by 5 bases, leaving 18 bases between them. Here the CDR3 reads CASSWGRGVSDQPQHF. The CDR3 coding sequence is TGTGCCAGCAGCTGGGGCAGGGGTGTGAGCGATCAGCCCCAGCATTTT. The variable domain in full, with the rest retrieved from reference TRBV11-2 and TRBJ1-5, is EAGVAQSPRYKIIEKRQSVAFWCNPISGHATLYWYQQILGQGPKLLIQFQNNGVVDDSQLPKDRFSAERLKGVDSTLKIQPAKLEDSAVYLCASSWGRGVSDQPQHFGDGTRLSIL.

V and J are TRBV27 and TRBJ2-7; 13 bases are a match to TRBD2. Germline V gene lookup returns CDR1 MNHEY and CDR2 SMNVEV (reference sequence). The CDR3 runs to 17 residues. The junction had 11 bases not matched to a gene; V was cut back by 6 bases and J by 3 bases. This CDR3 is CASSPTSGGKNRYEQYF. The DNA for the CDR3 is TGTGCCAGCAGCCCGACTAGCGGGGGGAAAAACCGCTACGAGCAGTACTTC.

This clone was observed a single time. The rearrangement links TRBV7-8 to TRBJ2-7; 8 positions agree with TRBD1. Trimming cost V 5 bases and J 5 bases; bases outside gene matches: 17. The germline CDR1 and CDR2 sequences are SGHVS and FQNEAQ. This CDR3 has 17 amino acids. The CDR3 DNA reads as TGTGCCAGCAGCCGGCCCCTCGGACAGGGTGTATTCCACGAGCAGTACTTC. Residues: CASSRPLGQGVFHEQYF.

The chain couples TRBV6-6 to TRBJ1-3; weak D call: TRBD1 (6 bases). Trimming took 6 bases from V and 2 from J, leaving 17 bases between them. The V gene's germline CDR1 is MNHNY and CDR2 SVGAGI (reference sequence). The CDR3 length is 16 residues. The CDR3, as DNA: TGTGCCAGCAGGCCAAGACAGGAAACCACTGGAAACACCATATATTTT. Its translation: CASRPRQETTGNTIYF.

The V call is TRBV6-1, the J call TRBJ2-2, with D maybe TRBD2 (7 bases). Deletions cut 8 bases from V and 4 bases from J, with 14 bases between. Germline CDR1 is MNHNS and CDR2 is SASEGT. The CDR3 totals 14 residues. In DNA, the CDR3 is TGTGCCAGCGACAGGAGGGGGGGCACCGGGGAGCTGTTTTTT. It yields the protein CASDRRGGTGELFF.

The chain links TRBV19 to TRBJ2-5; TRBD1 aligns across 7 bases. From germline, CDR1 is LNHDA and CDR2 SQIVND (reference sequence). This CDR3 spans 15 amino acids. The V and J ends lost 1 base and 2 bases, in that order; junction bases with no gene match: 4. CDR3 nucleotides: TGTGCCAGTAGTATAGCCCCGACAGGGCAAGAGACCCAGTACTTC. Translated, it gives CASSIAPTGQETQYF.

V usage is TRBV4-3 and J usage is TRBJ2-1; TRBD1 agrees at 9 bases. This CDR3 comprises 15 residues. V was pared by 1 base and J by 5 bases, with 3 bases of the junction left unmatched. Germline CDR1 and CDR2: LGHNA and YSLEER. CDR3 loop: CASSQGTGENNEQFF. CDR3 nucleotide sequence: TGCGCCAGCAGCCAAGGGACAGGGGAAAACAATGAGCAGTTCTTC.

The chain carries TRBV4-2 and TRBJ1-1, with 7 bases aligning to TRBD1. CDR1 is LGHNA and CDR2 is YNFKEQ in the germline V gene. The trim removed 3 bases at V and 4 bases at J, leaving 23 bases unmatched. The CDR3 contains 20 residues. CDR3 DNA sequence: TGTGCCAGCAGCCAGGCCCACCTAACCGGGACAGAACGCCTAACCACTGAAGCTTTCTTT. Translating it yields CASSQAHLTGTERLTTEAFF.

The V gene is TRBV18, the J gene TRBJ1-3; D not certain. CDR3 length equals 14 residues. The V end was cut by 2 bases, the J end by 3 bases, with 8 bases between. Germline V CDR1 and CDR2: KGHSH, LQKENI. In DNA form, the CDR3 reads TGTGCCAGCTCACCATTGGAGAATGGAAACACCATATATTTT. Translating gives CASSPLENGNTIYF.

The V and J genes are TRBV7-8 and TRBJ2-7; possibly TRBD1 for D (6 bases). The CDR3 has 15 residues. The V gene's germline CDR1 is SGHVS and CDR2 FQNEAQ. V lost 5 bases and J lost 0, with 14 bases in between. The CDR3 DNA is TGTGCCAGCAGCCCCCGACAGGCAACCTCCTACGAGCAGTACTTC. Its translation is CASSPRQATSYEQYF.

The chain combines TRBV12-5 with TRBJ2-3; 15 bases are shared with TRBD2. CDR1 and CDR2 (germline): LGHNT, FRNRAP. The V segment lost 4 bases and the J segment 7 bases; nucleotides outside the gene matches: 12. The CDR3 is 18 residues long. The CDR3 reads CASGSTGGLAGGPYTQYF. In DNA form, the CDR3 reads TGTGCTAGTGGTTCCACCGGTGGACTAGCGGGGGGGCCATATACGCAGTATTTT.

This rearrangement joins TRBV2 to TRBJ2-2, with TRBD1 identical over 7 bases. CDR3 length equals 14 residues. Germline V gene data show CDR1 as SNHLY and CDR2 as FYNNEI. Trimming took 6 bases from V and 6 from J; bases not matched to a gene: 7. CDR3 residues: CASRRQGAAGELFF. For the CDR3, the DNA is TGTGCCAGCAGAAGACAGGGTGCCGCCGGGGAGCTGTTTTTT.

The chain employs TRBV14 and TRBJ1-1; 8 bases are a match to TRBD1. V was clipped by 4 bases and J by 4 bases; unmatched bases: 14. CDR3 size: 17 residues. The germline V gene has CDR1 SGHDN and CDR2 FVKESK. CDR3 in DNA: TGTGCCAGCAGCCTCCTCGGACAGGGAGTAAAAGGCACTGAAGCTTTCTTT. It encodes CASSLLGQGVKGTEAFF.

This chain joins TRBV6-1 and TRBJ1-1; a weak D match, TRBD1 (5 bases). This CDR3 is built from 15 residues. Per germline, CDR1 MNHNS and CDR2 SASEGT. V was clipped by 8 bases and J by 1 base, with 17 bases between them. CDR3 protein: CASHITGTSNTEAFF. CDR3 DNA sequence: TGTGCCAGCCATATTACCGGGACTTCGAACACTGAAGCTTTCTTT.